This entry is about one T cell receptor beta chain. Diagnoses rested on clinical symptoms, serum thyroxine and TRAb, thyroid ultrasound and orbital computed tomography. Germline CDR1 is KGHSY and CDR2 is FQNENV. V shed 3 bases and J shed 4 bases, with 6 bases lying between them. This CDR3 comprises 12 residues. Amplification of TCR beta CDR3 regions was performed using RNA transcripts as template. When the TCR CDR3 underwent first-round RT-PCR, the HTBI primer set was used. In TCRdb, the multiplex PCR reads were re-called with MiXCR into one record per CDR3 protein. The top ten clones hold roughly 50% of a sample with around 570,000 distinct CDR3 sequences, about 20% of them seen once. The data were obtained in a study of T cells in Graves' hyperthyroidism and ophthalmopathy. Study in general: Prior to any treatment, at the point of initial diagnosis, peripheral blood was collected.

The source of this sequence is a man in his forties or fifties with Graves' ophthalmopathy. V gene TRBV16 combines with J gene TRBJ1-2; D is unresolved. The sample taken for sequencing was blood. CDR3 amino acids: CASSHNPYGYTF. CDR3 sequence (DNA): TGTGCCAGCAGCCATAATCCCTATGGCTACACCTTC.